This passage covers 8 T cell receptor beta chains from one sample sequenced in a study of read filtering for tumor transcriptome and immune sequencing. Molecular barcoded adaptors covering alpha/delta and beta/gamma chains were used on around 370 ng RNA. MiXCR was run by TCRdb on the reads, yielding one entry per CDR3 protein. This table has about 57,000 distinct CDR3 sequences, around 20% appearing once. Sequencing input: a population of CD138-negative cells sorted from bone marrow. All receptors derive from a donor at least 40 years old with multiple myeloma.

For this clonotype: This likely reflects a read error, since a far larger clone is one base away. This chain joins TRBV5-5 and TRBJ2-1; D may be TRBD2 (5 bases). This CDR3 contains 14 residues. Germline CDR1 and CDR2: SGHKS and YYEKEE (reference sequence). CDR3 in DNA: TGCTCCAGCAGCCTATCCGGGGCCTACAATGAGCAGTTCTTC. The encoded protein is CSSSLSGAYNEQFF.

This clonotype was counted ten times or more. This chain connects TRBV29-1 to TRBJ1-2; D unresolved. V was trimmed by 2 bases and J by 7 bases, leaving 11 bases between them. This CDR3 region has 12 residues. Per germline, CDR1 SQVTM and CDR2 ANQGSEA. The CDR3 DNA sequence: TGCAGCGTTGAATCTGGGATAGGTGGCTACACCTTC. This gives the protein CSVESGIGGYTF.

There are a few counts of this clonotype. The chain links TRBV29-1 to TRBJ2-3, with D maybe TRBD1 (6 bases). V was pared by 7 bases and J by 6 bases, with 14 bases between. Germline CDR1 and CDR2: SQVTM and ANQGSEA. The CDR3 sequence is 12 residues long. The CDR3 DNA is TGCAGCGGCACAGGGTTAACGGATACGCAGTATTTT. Translated: CSGTGLTDTQYF.

The table lists this clonotype with many counts. The rearrangement joins TRBV11-2 to TRBJ2-5; 8 bases match TRBD2. CDR3 length: 15 amino acids. V dropped 0 bases and J dropped 5; count of bases not matched to a gene: 5. CDR1 is SGHAT and CDR2 is FQNNGV in the germline V gene. The CDR3 DNA is TGTGCCAGCAGCTTAGACGGGGGGGCAGAGGAGACCCAGTACTTC. It is translated as CASSLDGGAEETQYF.

By proportion, this clonotype is medium-sized. This rearrangement joins TRBV20-1 to TRBJ2-1; 12 bases are a match to TRBD2. Germline CDR1 DFQATT, CDR2 SNEGSKA (reference sequence). The CDR3 consists of 17 residues. J was trimmed by 0 bases and V by 7 bases; bases with no gene match: 10. CDR3 loop: CSDLGLAGQSSYNEQFF. In DNA form, the CDR3 reads TGCAGTGACCTGGGACTAGCGGGCCAAAGCTCCTACAATGAGCAGTTCTTC.

Many counts were recorded for this clonotype. The V gene is TRBV2, the J gene TRBJ1-5; D gene unclear. CDR3 size: 14 residues. Between the trimmed V and J ends, which lost 5 bases and 0 bases, there was a span of 8 bases. The germline gives CDR1 SNHLY, CDR2 FYNNEI. CDR3 sequence: CASSLSYSNQPQHF. DNA of the CDR3: TGTGCCAGCAGTCTCTCCTATAGCAATCAGCCCCAGCATTTT.

This clonotype was seen many times. The chain links TRBV28 to TRBJ1-1, with 7 positions matching TRBD1. J gave up 1 base and V 5 bases, and 7 bases lay outside the gene matches. CDR1 is MDHEN and CDR2 is SYDVKM in the germline V gene. The CDR3 sequence is 15 residues long. The CDR3 reads CASSVRDRWNTEAFF. CDR3 sequence (DNA): TGTGCCAGCAGTGTGCGGGACAGATGGAACACTGAAGCTTTCTTT.

This clonotype has a count of ten or more. This chain joins TRBV20-1 and TRBJ2-7; the match to TRBD1 covers 8 bases. Looked up from germline, CDR1 is DFQATT and CDR2 is SNEGSKA (reference sequence). The trim removed 3 bases at V and 2 bases at J, leaving 9 bases unmatched. CDR3 length: 15 amino acids. The CDR3 DNA reads as TGCAGTGCTAGCGCGCGACAGGGGCTACCCTACGAGCAGTACTTC. It codes for CSASARQGLPYEQYF.